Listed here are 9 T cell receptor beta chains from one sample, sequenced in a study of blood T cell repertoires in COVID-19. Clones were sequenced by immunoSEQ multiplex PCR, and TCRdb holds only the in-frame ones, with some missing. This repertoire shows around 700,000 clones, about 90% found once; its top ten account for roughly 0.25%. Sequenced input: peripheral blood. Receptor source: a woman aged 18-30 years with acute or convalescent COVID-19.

CDR3 DNA sequence: TGTGCCTTACCGCGGGACAGGGAGCCCTATAGCAATCAGCCCCAGCATTTT. This gives the protein CALPRDREPYSNQPQHF. This sequence joins TRBV24-1 and TRBJ1-5, with 9 bases aligning to TRBD1. The CDR3 totals 17 residues. After removal of 12 bases from V and 0 bases from J, the junction contained 14 bases not matched to a gene. The germline V gene encodes CDR1 KGHDR and CDR2 SFDVKD.

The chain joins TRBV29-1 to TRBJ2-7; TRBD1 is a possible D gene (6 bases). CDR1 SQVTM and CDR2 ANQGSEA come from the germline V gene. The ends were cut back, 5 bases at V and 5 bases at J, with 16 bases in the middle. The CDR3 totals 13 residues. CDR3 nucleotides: TGCAGCGTTCCGGGACAAGTGGCCGACGAGCAGTACTTC. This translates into CSVPGQVADEQYF.

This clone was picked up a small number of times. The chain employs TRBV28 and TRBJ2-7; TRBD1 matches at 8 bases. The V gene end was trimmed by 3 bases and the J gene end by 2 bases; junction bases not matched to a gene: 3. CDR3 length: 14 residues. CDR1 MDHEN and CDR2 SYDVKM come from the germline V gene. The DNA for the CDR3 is TGTGCCAGCAGTTTTCGGGGACAGGCCTACGAGCAGTACTTC. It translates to CASSFRGQAYEQYF.

CDR3 bases: TGCGCCAGCAGCCAAGATCAAGACAGCTATGGCTACACCTTC. Amino acid sequence: CASSQDQDSYGYTF. The chain combines TRBV4-1 with TRBJ1-2, with D possibly TRBD1 on 5 matching bases. Looked up from germline, CDR1 is MGHRA and CDR2 is YSYEKL. The CDR3 spans 14 residues. Trimming pared 0 bases from V and 4 bases from J, leaving 9 bases between.

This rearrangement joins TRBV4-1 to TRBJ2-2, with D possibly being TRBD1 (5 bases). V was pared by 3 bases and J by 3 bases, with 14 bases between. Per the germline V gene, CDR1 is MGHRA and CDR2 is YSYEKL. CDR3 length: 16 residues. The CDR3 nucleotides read TGCGCCAGCAGCCACCAATTAGACAGCTACACCGGGGAGCTGTTTTTT. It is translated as CASSHQLDSYTGELFF.

CDR3 in DNA: TGTGCCAGCAGTACTATGGTCTCTGGGGCCAACGTCCTGACTTTC. It specifies CASSTMVSGANVLTF. This rearrangement joins TRBV28 to TRBJ2-6; no clear D gene. The germline V gene encodes CDR1 MDHEN and CDR2 SYDVKM. This CDR3 is 15 amino acids long. The ends were cut back, 5 bases at V and 0 bases at J, with 8 bases in the middle.

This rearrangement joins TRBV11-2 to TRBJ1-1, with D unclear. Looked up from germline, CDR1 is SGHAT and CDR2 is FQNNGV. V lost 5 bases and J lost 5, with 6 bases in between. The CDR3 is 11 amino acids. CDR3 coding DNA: TGTGCCAGCAGCCCTAGGACTGAAGCTTTCTTT. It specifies CASSPRTEAFF.

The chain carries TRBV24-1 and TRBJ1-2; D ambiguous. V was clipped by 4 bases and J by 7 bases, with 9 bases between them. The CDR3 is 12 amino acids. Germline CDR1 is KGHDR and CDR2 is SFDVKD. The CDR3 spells CATSDLGGGYTF. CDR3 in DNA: TGTGCCACCAGTGACCTAGGTGGTGGCTACACCTTC.

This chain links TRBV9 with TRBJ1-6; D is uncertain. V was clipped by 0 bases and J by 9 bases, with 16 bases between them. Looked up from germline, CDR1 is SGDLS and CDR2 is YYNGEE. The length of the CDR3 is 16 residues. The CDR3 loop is CASSVGPLEGGSPLHF. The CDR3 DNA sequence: TGTGCCAGCAGCGTAGGACCCCTTGAGGGCGGTTCACCCCTCCACTTT.